The next 9 T cell receptor beta chains were all read from a single sample in a study of vaccination effects on CD4 cells after COVID-19. The ViraFEST assay expanded antigen-specific CD4+ T cells with viral peptide pools before sequencing. Scientists isolated CD4+ T cells after a roughly nine-day culture period ended. Vaccination of participants consisted of two doses of either the BNT162b2 or mRNA-1273 vaccine. Assay used: immunoSEQ multiplex PCR; TCRdb lists only in-frame clones, some missing. This sample carries tens of thousands of clones, around 80% of them seen once, and the ten largest clones take around 1.3%. These receptors have no identified antigens. The sequencing used CD4+ T cells from PBMCs cultured with HCoV-229E spike peptides, collected after COVID-19 vaccination. These receptors originate from a human donor who received a COVID-19 vaccine.

The chain links TRBV2 to TRBJ1-2; 9 bases agree with TRBD1. J was trimmed by 8 bases and V by 2 bases; bases with no gene match: 9. The CDR3 length is 15 residues. Germline V gene data show CDR1 as SNHLY and CDR2 as FYNNEI. The CDR3 region is CASSELGRGTGGYTF. The CDR3, as DNA: TGTGCCAGCAGTGAATTGGGCAGGGGGACAGGGGGCTACACCTTC.

The chain has TRBV28 and TRBJ1-2, with no clear D. Germline V gene data show CDR1 as MDHEN and CDR2 as SYDVKM. This CDR3 contains 12 residues. V lost 2 bases, J lost 3 bases, and 4 bases lay in between. The CDR3 loop reads CASSLVDYGYTF. The CDR3 nucleotides are TGTGCCAGCAGTTTAGTGGACTATGGCTACACCTTC.

This sequence joins TRBV5-6 and TRBJ1-3; unclear D gene. The CDR3 sequence is 15 residues long. CDR1 SGHDT and CDR2 YYEEEE come from the germline V gene. The germline V and J ends were trimmed by 0 bases and 3 bases, with 10 bases remaining between them. Here the CDR3 reads CASSLVPDNGNTIYF. The CDR3 DNA reads as TGTGCCAGCAGCTTGGTCCCTGACAATGGAAACACCATATATTTT.

The chain carries TRBV18 and TRBJ2-1, with TRBD1 matching over 8 bases. The ends lost 3 bases at V and 2 bases at J; junction bases unmatched: 12. The CDR3 is 18 amino acids. Per the germline V gene, CDR1 is KGHSH and CDR2 is LQKENI. Here the CDR3 DNA reads TGTGCCAGCTCACCTCAAAACCCAGGGGGCAACGCCTACAATGAGCAGTTCTTC. It translates to CASSPQNPGGNAYNEQFF.

The chain couples TRBV4-1 to TRBJ1-2, with D possibly being TRBD1 (5 bases). Trimming left V 1 base short and J 8 bases short, with 26 bases between. The germline V gene encodes CDR1 MGHRA and CDR2 YSYEKL. This CDR3 is 18 amino acids long. DNA for the CDR3: TGCGCCAGCAGCCAAGCGGGGCATATAGGGCAGGGAGTAAAGGGCTACACCTTC. The encoded protein is CASSQAGHIGQGVKGYTF.

This chain links TRBV4-2 with TRBJ1-5; TRBD1 aligns across 7 bases. The ends lost 4 bases at V and 5 bases at J; junction bases unmatched: 5. From germline, CDR1 is LGHNA and CDR2 YNFKEQ. The CDR3 spans 14 residues. As DNA, the CDR3 is TGTGCCAGCAGCCTTGGGACAGAAGATCAGCCCCAGCATTTT. Protein: CASSLGTEDQPQHF.

J is TRBJ2-3 and V is TRBV5-1; unclear D gene. The CDR3 is 13 amino acids. The germline gives CDR1 SGHRS, CDR2 YFSETQ. V was cut by 2 bases and J by 2 bases, with 6 bases left in between. The chain's CDR3 is CASSFYHTDTQYF. The CDR3 bases are TGCGCCAGCAGCTTCTACCACACAGATACGCAGTATTTT.

This sequence joins TRBV18 and TRBJ1-1, with unresolved D. Trimming took 3 bases from V and 3 from J, leaving 8 bases between them. This CDR3 spans 13 amino acids. Germline CDR1 and CDR2: KGHSH and LQKENI. CDR3: CASSPSMDTEAFF. The DNA for the CDR3 is TGTGCCAGCTCACCCTCCATGGACACTGAAGCTTTCTTT.

The table lists this clone with a few counts. The chain has TRBV30 and TRBJ2-5; TRBD2 might be the D (6 bases). Germline lookup yields CDR1 GTSNPN and CDR2 SVGIG (reference sequence). This CDR3 comprises 16 residues. The V gene lost 1 base and the J gene lost 5 bases, with 20 bases spanning the gap. The CDR3 region has the DNA TGTGCCTGGAGTGAGCTGCGGGGTGCCACTCGGGAGACCCAGTACTTC. This translates into CAWSELRGATRETQYF.